This TCR beta chain was captured in a study of blood T cells in healthy people across ages. V lost 0 bases and J lost 0, with 8 bases in between. Per the germline V gene, CDR1 is LGHNA and CDR2 is YSLEER. The CDR3 consists of 15 residues. A second 7 to 11 cycle PCR used barcoded and J-beta primers. Each cDNA molecule, via a template-switch adaptor with 12 random nucleotides, was tagged. Via MiXCR, TCRdb re-called the 5' RACE reads, giving one row per CDR3 protein. The table has 800,000 to 950,000 distinct CDR3 sequences, around 29% seen once. Researchers isolated at least 6.5 million PBMCs per sample. In addition, the sample was reused for a study of T cells of mothers and their children. That source notes: Microchimeric T cell clones that persisted were not detected.

Sequencing was done on a sample of blood. The genes are TRBV4-3 and TRBJ1-1, with D possibly TRBD1 on 5 matching bases. This sequence was found in a woman in her forties in good health. In nucleotides, the CDR3 is TGCGCCAGCAGCCAAGACGGGGCCCTGAACACTGAAGCTTTCTTT. Residues: CASSQDGALNTEAFF.